This T cell receptor beta chain was profiled in a study of cytomegalovirus exposure and HLA in healthy donors. The study, taken as a whole, reports: It was assumed in the presence/absence analyses that sequencing depth was roughly uniform across donors.

PCR used 60 Vbeta primers and 13 Jbeta primers. Generated by immunoSEQ multiplex PCR, the TCRdb table keeps only in-frame clones and is missing some. The table lists some 130,000 clones, 77% of them singletons. Comments on this clone: Its target is unknown.

Germline-derived CDR1 and CDR2 are KGHSH and LQKENI. V lost 3 bases, J lost 6 bases, and 18 bases lay in between. The CDR3 spans 15 residues. Source material: PBMCs. V is TRBV18 and J is TRBJ2-7; D perhaps matches TRBD1 (6 bases). The receptor was derived from a male donor in good health and CMV-seropositive. CDR3 sequence reads: CASSPSRPGAGEQYF. The CDR3 DNA is TGTGCCAGCTCACCCTCCCGGCCAGGGGCAGGCGAGCAGTACTTC.